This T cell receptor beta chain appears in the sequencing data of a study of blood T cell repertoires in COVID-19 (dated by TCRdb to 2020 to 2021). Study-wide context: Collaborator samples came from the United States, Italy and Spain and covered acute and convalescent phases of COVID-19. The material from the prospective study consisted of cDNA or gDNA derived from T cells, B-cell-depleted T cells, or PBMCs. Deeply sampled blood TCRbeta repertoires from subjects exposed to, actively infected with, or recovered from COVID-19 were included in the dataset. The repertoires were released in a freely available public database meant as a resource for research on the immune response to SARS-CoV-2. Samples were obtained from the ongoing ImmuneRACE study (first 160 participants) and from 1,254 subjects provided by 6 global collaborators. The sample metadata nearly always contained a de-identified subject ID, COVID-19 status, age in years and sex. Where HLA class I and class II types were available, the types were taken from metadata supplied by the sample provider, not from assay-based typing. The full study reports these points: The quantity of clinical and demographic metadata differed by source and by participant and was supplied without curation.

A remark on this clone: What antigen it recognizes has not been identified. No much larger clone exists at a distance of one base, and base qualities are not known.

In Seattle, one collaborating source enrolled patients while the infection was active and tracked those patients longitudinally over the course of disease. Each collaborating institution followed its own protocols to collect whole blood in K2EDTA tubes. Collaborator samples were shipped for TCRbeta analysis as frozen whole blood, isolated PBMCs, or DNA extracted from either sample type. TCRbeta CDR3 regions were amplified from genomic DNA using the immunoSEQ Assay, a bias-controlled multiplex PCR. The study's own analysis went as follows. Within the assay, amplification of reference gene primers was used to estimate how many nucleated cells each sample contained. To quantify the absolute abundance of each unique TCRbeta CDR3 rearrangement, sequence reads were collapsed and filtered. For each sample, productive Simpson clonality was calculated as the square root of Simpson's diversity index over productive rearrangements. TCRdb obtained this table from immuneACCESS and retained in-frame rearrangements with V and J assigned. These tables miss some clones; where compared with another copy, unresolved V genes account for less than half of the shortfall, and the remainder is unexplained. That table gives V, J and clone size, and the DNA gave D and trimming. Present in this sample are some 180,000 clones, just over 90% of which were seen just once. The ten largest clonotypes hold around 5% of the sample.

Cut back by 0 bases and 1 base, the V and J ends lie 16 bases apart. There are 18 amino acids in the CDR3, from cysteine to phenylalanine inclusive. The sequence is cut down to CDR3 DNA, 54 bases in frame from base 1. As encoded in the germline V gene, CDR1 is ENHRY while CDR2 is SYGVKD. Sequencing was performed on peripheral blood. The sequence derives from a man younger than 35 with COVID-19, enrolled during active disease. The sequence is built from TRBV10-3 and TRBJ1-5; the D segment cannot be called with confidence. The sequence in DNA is TGTGCCATCAGTGAGTCCCTGGGAACCGGAGGGAGCAATCAGCCCCAGCATTTT. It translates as CAISESLGTGGSNQPQHF.